This TCR beta chain was sequenced for a study of blood T cell repertoires in COVID-19. Study context: Acute-phase and convalescent COVID-19 samples originated in the United States, Italy and Spain. From T cells, B-cell-depleted T cells, or PBMCs came the material, which was cDNA or gDNA.

Using immunoSEQ multiplex PCR, the repertoire was profiled, and TCRdb retains in-frame clones only, with some absent. The table includes about 220,000 clones, about 85% detected once. This CDR3 is 12 amino acids long. V was cut by 6 bases and J by 7 bases, with 15 bases left in between. CDR1 is GTSNPN, CDR2 SVGIG, per germline (reference sequence). V usage is TRBV30 and J usage is TRBJ1-2; no clear D. This receptor was identified in a man aged 45 to 65 who had recovered from COVID-19. Sequencing input: peripheral blood. This CDR3 reads CACLPGIGGYTF. CDR3 sequence (DNA): TGTGCCTGTCTTCCGGGTATCGGTGGCTACACCTTC.